The 19 T cell receptor beta chains below all came from one sample that was sequenced in a study of T cells in Graves' hyperthyroidism and ophthalmopathy. What was amplified from RNA transcripts were TCR beta CDR3 regions. In the first-round RT-PCR of the TCR CDR3, the HTBI primer set was used. From the multiplex PCR reads, TCRdb called clonotypes with MiXCR, one entry per CDR3 protein. This sample has under 300,000 distinct CDR3 sequences, with approximately 20% found just once. The sequencing input was blood. These receptors all come from a man younger than 40 with Graves' ophthalmopathy.

V and J are TRBV7-2 and TRBJ2-5; 10 positions agree with TRBD2. V dropped 3 bases and J dropped 5; count of bases not matched to a gene: 6. This CDR3 comprises 15 residues. The germline V gene encodes CDR1 SGHTA and CDR2 FQGNSA. The DNA for the CDR3 is TGTGCCAGCAGCTTCGTCCTAGCGGGAGTTGAGACCCAGTACTTC. Translated, it gives CASSFVLAGVETQYF.

In this sample, this clonotype turned up a few times. The chain links TRBV10-3 to TRBJ2-1; TRBD2 matches at 9 bases. The CDR3 runs to 16 residues. CDR1 and CDR2 (germline): ENHRY, SYGVKD. V was clipped by 2 bases and J by 9 bases; unmatched bases: 11. The CDR3 is CAISEGIAGENSEQFF. CDR3 sequence (DNA): TGTGCCATCAGTGAGGGAATAGCGGGAGAGAATAGTGAGCAGTTCTTC.

This clonotype was seen many times. CDR3 in DNA: TGTGCCAGCAGCCGTGGGACGGACTATGGCTACACCTTC. It is translated as CASSRGTDYGYTF. The rearrangement joins TRBV3-1 to TRBJ1-2; D might be TRBD1 (5 bases). Between the trimmed V and J ends, which lost 4 bases and 3 bases, there was a span of 9 bases. The CDR3 length is 13 residues. Germline values: CDR1 LGHDT, CDR2 YNNKEL (reference sequence).

This clonotype was counted once. The chain recombines TRBV14 with TRBJ2-3; 9 bases agree with TRBD2. V dropped 4 bases and J dropped 9; count of bases not matched to a gene: 8. The CDR3 totals 14 residues. Germline assignment: CDR1 SGHDN and CDR2 FVKESK. CDR3 sequence (DNA): TGTGCCAGCAGCCTGGAAGCGGGAGGTTCAACGCAGTATTTT. This encodes CASSLEAGGSTQYF.

This clonotype came up many times. V and J are TRBV11-3 and TRBJ2-1, with a weak D call TRBD2 (5 bases). The CDR3 is 16 residues long. V lost 5 bases, J lost 0 bases, and 14 bases lay in between. CDR1 is SGHNT, CDR2 YENEEA, per germline. CDR3: CASSPDLFSSYNEQFF. As DNA, the CDR3 is TGTGCCAGCAGCCCGGACTTATTTAGCTCCTACAATGAGCAGTTCTTC.

CDR3 nucleotide sequence: TGTGCCACTCCATGGACAGGACGGATTGAGGGCTATGGCTACACCTTC. It encodes CATPWTGRIEGYGYTF. The chain uses TRBV24-1 and TRBJ1-2; TRBD1 matches at 7 bases. CDR3 size: 16 residues. From germline, CDR1 is KGHDR and CDR2 SFDVKD. Trimming removed 10 bases from V and 4 bases from J; junction bases left unmatched: 17.

This clonotype was found a few times. The rearrangement links TRBV6-1 to TRBJ2-5, with a possible D match to TRBD2 (5 bases). V lost 8 bases, J lost 3 bases, and 13 bases lay in between. The CDR3 has 13 residues. The germline CDR1 and CDR2 sequences are MNHNS and SASEGT. The chain's CDR3 is CASQSPEEETQYF. CDR3 DNA: TGTGCCAGCCAATCCCCGGAGGAAGAGACCCAGTACTTC.

At least ten counts were recorded for this clonotype. V usage is TRBV11-2 and J usage is TRBJ2-7; the D gene is possibly TRBD2 (5 bases). The V end lost 7 bases, the J end lost 7 bases, and 14 bases lay between the germline ends. Germline loops: CDR1 SGHAT, CDR2 FQNNGV. This CDR3 is built from 12 residues. In DNA form, the CDR3 reads TGTGCCAGCAATCGTATTACGGGGGAGCAGTACTTC. It codes for CASNRITGEQYF.

This clonotype appeared many times. The V and J genes are TRBV7-9 and TRBJ2-7; the D call may be TRBD1 or TRBD2 (6 bases each). With 5 bases removed from V and 5 bases from J, the gap between germline ends came to 19 bases. Germline-derived CDR1 and CDR2 are SEHNR and FQNEAQ (reference sequence). The CDR3 runs 15 residues. The CDR3 spells CASSPDEGGEDEQYF. CDR3 nucleotides: TGTGCCAGCAGCCCAGACGAGGGGGGAGAGGACGAGCAGTACTTC.

This CDR3 reads CASSPPGAGASTDTQYF. CDR3 DNA sequence: TGTGCCAGCTCACCACCGGGGGCTGGCGCGAGCACAGATACGCAGTATTTT. The chain joins TRBV2 to TRBJ2-3; D tentatively reads TRBD1 or TRBD2 (6 bases each). The CDR3 length is 17 residues. Deletions cut 8 bases from V and 0 bases from J, with 21 bases between. Germline CDR1 and CDR2: SNHLY and FYNNEI.

This clonotype was counted only a few times. The rearrangement uses TRBV7-8 and TRBJ2-2; D is undetermined. The length of the CDR3 is 13 residues. Germline V gives CDR1 SGHVS, CDR2 FQNEAQ. Trimming removed 1 base at V and 2 bases at J, with 2 bases between. Here the CDR3 reads CASSLDNTGELFF. For the CDR3, the DNA is TGTGCCAGCAGCTTAGACAACACCGGGGAGCTGTTTTTT.

As concerns this clonotype: A much larger clone sits a single nucleotide away, making a read error possible. The chain carries TRBV5-1 and TRBJ2-3; D gene uncertain. Germline CDR1 and CDR2: SGHRS and YFSETQ. There are 15 residues in the CDR3. This CDR3 is CTSSLAGTSTDTQYF. The CDR3, as DNA: TGCACCAGCAGCTTAGCAGGTACTAGCACAGATACGCAGTATTTT.

This clonotype was counted between two and nine times. The chain uses TRBV6-1 and TRBJ2-1; 9 bases align to TRBD2. This CDR3 spans 19 amino acids. Germline V gives CDR1 MNHNS, CDR2 SASEGT. Losses at the gene ends were 6 bases for V and 0 bases for J; bases not matched to a gene: 15. CDR3 region: CASSPPGFGSGSSYNEQFF. The CDR3 nucleotides read TGTGCCAGCAGCCCCCCAGGTTTTGGTAGCGGGAGCTCCTACAATGAGCAGTTCTTC.

The rearrangement links TRBV20-1 to TRBJ2-1; 8 bases agree with TRBD2. The germline V gene has CDR1 DFQATT and CDR2 SNEGSKA (reference sequence). With 5 bases clipped from V and 6 bases from J, the junction kept 6 bases outside the gene matches. This CDR3 spans 13 amino acids. The CDR3 region has the DNA TGCAGTGCTGGTCGTACTAGCGGCAATGAGCAGTTCTTC. Its protein is CSAGRTSGNEQFF.

The chain is built from TRBV29-1 and TRBJ1-2, with D hard to call. The CDR3 covers 11 residues. V lost 0 bases and J lost 4, with 3 bases in between. Germline V gene sequence: CDR1 SQVTM, CDR2 ANQGSEA. This chain's CDR3 is CSVEESYGYTF. The CDR3 coding sequence is TGCAGCGTTGAAGAGTCCTATGGCTACACCTTC.

This clonotype has at least ten counts. The gene calls are TRBV12-3 or TRBV12-4 and TRBJ2-1; tentative D call: TRBD1 (5 bases). V was pared by 6 bases and J by 4 bases, with 16 bases between. This CDR3 has 15 amino acids. CDR3: CASSKRQQLYNEQFF. The CDR3 nucleotides read TGTGCCAGCAGCAAGAGACAGCAACTATACAATGAGCAGTTCTTC.

This clonotype was counted between two and nine times. This chain connects TRBV28 to TRBJ1-1; possible D gene TRBD1, 5 bases. CDR3 size: 14 residues. Between the trimmed V and J ends, which lost 7 bases and 1 base, there was a span of 13 bases. Germline CDR1 reads MDHEN; CDR2 reads SYDVKM. The chain's CDR3 is CASTTGHTNTEAFF. CDR3 sequence (DNA): TGTGCCAGCACCACCGGACACACGAACACTGAAGCTTTCTTT.

The chain joins TRBV20-1 to TRBJ2-5, with 8 bases lining up with TRBD1. This CDR3 spans 13 amino acids. Per germline, CDR1 DFQATT and CDR2 SNEGSKA (reference sequence). Trimming took 6 bases from V and 1 from J; bases not matched to a gene: 4. The CDR3 DNA reads as TGCAGTGCCCTAGGACAGGGCCAAGAGACCCAGTACTTC. This codes for CSALGQGQETQYF.

This clonotype was counted a few times. The genes are TRBV5-8 and TRBJ2-4, with 10 bases lining up with TRBD2. The CDR3 is made up of 18 amino acids. V shed 5 bases, J shed 0 bases, and the junction held 11 bases outside the gene matches. CDR1 and CDR2 from the germline V gene are SGHTS and YDEGEE. This CDR3 is CASRGTSAVGVAKNIQYF. The CDR3 region has the DNA TGTGCCAGCAGAGGGACTAGCGCGGTGGGGGTAGCCAAAAACATTCAGTACTTC.